The source of this TCR beta chain is a study of T cell repertoires in ileal Crohn's disease. Study background: M0 samples are biopsies from inflamed ileum in the resection specimen.

With regard to this clone: The antigen remains unidentified.

The repertoire was sequenced with immunoSEQ multiplex PCR; TCRdb's copy has only in-frame clones and lacks some. This table holds 12,000 to 15,000 clones, roughly four fifths found once. Study findings and constraints: Active smokers at surgery had more clonal expansions than non-smokers. High-frequency clones were more common in sorted CD8 than CD4 cells. Every patient over 26.8% clonality showed endoscopic recurrence.

As to time point: inflamed ileum from the surgical specimen. The sequencing sample was made of ileal tissue. The sequence was collected from an adult with Crohn's disease.

The CDR3 DNA reads as TGCAGCGGGATCAGCGGGGGGGTGTCCACCGGGGAGCTGTTTTTT. Translation gives CSGISGGVSTGELFF. This rearrangement joins TRBV29-1 to TRBJ2-2; 10 bases are shared with TRBD2. The CDR3 is 15 amino acids. V shed 7 bases, J shed 4 bases, and the junction held 9 bases outside the gene matches. CDR1 and CDR2 from the germline V gene are SQVTM and ANQGSEA.